This TCR beta chain was found in a study of blood T cells in healthy people across ages. A remark on this clonotype: As yet, its antigen is unknown.

Staff drew 8 to 10 milliliters of peripheral blood from each donor. The CDR3 covers 14 residues. CDR1 is KGHDR and CDR2 is SFDVKD in the germline V gene. The trim removed 4 bases at V and 5 bases at J, leaving 6 bases unmatched. Sample-barcoded 5' priming and a J-beta primer mix drove a second PCR of roughly 6 to 12 cycles. TCRdb reprocessed the 5' RACE reads via MiXCR and lists one record per CDR3 protein. The sample comprises 1.8 million or so distinct CDR3 sequences, 39% of which are singletons, and under 25% rests with the top ten. Study results and limitations: Calculation of diversity from one million T cells yielded estimates considered to be underestimates.

Material for sequencing was blood. The receptor was derived from a human donor in good health. V is TRBV24-1 and J is TRBJ2-5, with 7 bases lining up with TRBD1. The CDR3, as DNA: TGTGCCACCAGTGAGACGACAGGGATTGAGACCCAGTACTTC. The encoded protein is CATSETTGIETQYF.